Below, 11 T cell receptor beta chains from the same sample are listed, as sequenced in a study of T cell repertoires in breast cancer. An expanded emulsion RT-PCR with primers for all TCR V genes paired CD8+ T cell chains. During the second nested PCR, blocking oligonucleotides suppressed genes that were not paired. A single record per CDR3 protein comes from TCRdb applying MiXCR to the emulsion pairing reads. The sample records around 43,000 distinct CDR3 sequences, under 50% being singletons. The sequenced sample was CD8+ T cells. The receptors were gathered from a pool of human donors with breast cancer or a healthy control (not recorded which).

CDR3: CASSLDIAGSTDTQYF. Written as DNA, the CDR3 is TGTGCCAGCAGTTTAGATATAGCGGGATCCACAGATACGCAGTATTTT. The genes are TRBV12-3 or TRBV12-4 and TRBJ2-3; 8 bases map to TRBD2. Losses at the gene ends were 1 base for V and 2 bases for J; bases not matched to a gene: 5. This CDR3 region has 16 residues.

The chain employs TRBV6-6 and TRBJ2-7; D possibly uses TRBD1 or TRBD2 (5 bases each). V was trimmed by 6 bases and J by 5 bases, leaving 17 bases between them. The germline V gene encodes CDR1 MNHNY and CDR2 SVGAGI (reference sequence). The CDR3 loop spans 14 amino acids. DNA of the CDR3: TGTGCCAGCAGCCTAGGAGGCATAGGGGACGAGCAGTACTTC. Translated, it gives CASSLGGIGDEQYF.

As concerns this clonotype: Being one base from a much bigger clone, this may be a read error. This chain joins TRBV2 and TRBJ2-1; TRBD2 matches 9 bases. J was trimmed by 6 bases and V by 4 bases; bases with no gene match: 10. Germline V lookup: CDR1 SNHLY, CDR2 FYNNEI. The CDR3 runs to 16 residues. The CDR3 nucleotides are TGTGCCAGCAGTGGCCAGTCTAGCGGGATTCTCAATGAGCAGTTCTTC. This codes for CASSGQSSGILNEQFF.

This chain uses TRBV4-2 with TRBJ1-2, with 7 bases identical to TRBD1. Trimming took 1 base from V and 4 from J; bases not matched to a gene: 6. From germline, CDR1 is LGHNA and CDR2 YNFKEQ. The CDR3 runs to 15 residues. The CDR3 bases are TGTGCCAGCAGCCAAGTCGACAGGGACCTCTATGGCTACACCTTC. Its translation: CASSQVDRDLYGYTF.

V is TRBV5-1 and J is TRBJ2-1; D is possibly TRBD2 (6 bases). The CDR3 loop spans 14 amino acids. The germline V and J ends were trimmed by 0 bases and 5 bases, with 9 bases remaining between them. Germline V lookup: CDR1 SGHRS, CDR2 YFSETQ. Written as DNA, the CDR3 is TGCGCCAGCAGCTTGGTCGCGGGGAACAATGAGCAGTTCTTC. Its protein is CASSLVAGNNEQFF.

Concerning this clonotype: One junction end does not reproduce the germline sequence, and a read error may be involved. This rearrangement joins TRBV24-1 to TRBJ2-7; D is ambiguous. Per the germline V gene, CDR1 is KGHDR and CDR2 is SFDVKD. This CDR3 region has 9 residues. The CDR3 DNA reads as TGTGTCACCAGTGACGAGCAGTACTTC. This encodes CVTSDEQYF.

In its sample, this clonotype was seen many times. V gene TRBV28 combines with J gene TRBJ1-6; a weak D match, TRBD1 (5 bases). The CDR3 spans 13 residues. Germline assignment: CDR1 MDHEN and CDR2 SYDVKM. The V end lost 8 bases, the J end lost 7 bases, and 12 bases lay between the germline ends. The CDR3 is CASFEGANSPLHF. The CDR3, as DNA: TGTGCCAGCTTCGAAGGGGCCAATTCACCCCTCCACTTT.

J is TRBJ2-7 and V is TRBV2; the D gene is possibly TRBD1 (6 bases). Trimming took 8 bases from V and 5 from J, leaving 13 bases between them. This CDR3 has 12 residues. CDR1 and CDR2 from the germline V gene are SNHLY and FYNNEI. As DNA, the CDR3 is TGTGCCAGCGGGGGCCCTCCAAACGAGCAGTACTTC. Its translation is CASGGPPNEQYF.

This chain links TRBV13 with TRBJ2-3, with D perhaps TRBD2 (6 bases). The ends were cut back, 4 bases at V and 4 bases at J, with 15 bases in the middle. CDR1 and CDR2 (germline): PRHDT, FYEKMQ (reference sequence). The CDR3 has 15 amino acids. DNA for the CDR3: TGTGCCAGCAGCTCTAGCGTATACGGGGCAGATACGCAGTATTTT. Its protein is CASSSSVYGADTQYF.

This clonotype was counted only a few times. The chain carries TRBV12-3 or TRBV12-4 and TRBJ2-2, with 7 nucleotides matching TRBD1. The CDR3 spans 15 residues. Germline trimming cut 4 bases from V and 5 bases from J; bases unmatched to any gene: 7. The CDR3 protein is CASSSTGTLTGELFF. For the CDR3, the DNA is TGTGCCAGCAGTTCGACAGGGACCCTAACCGGGGAGCTGTTTTTT.

This sequence joins TRBV6-1 and TRBJ2-2; TRBD1 aligns across 8 bases. The CDR3 loop spans 15 amino acids. Looked up from germline, CDR1 is MNHNS and CDR2 is SASEGT. V lost 7 bases, J lost 7 bases, and 11 bases stayed unmatched. The CDR3 sequence is CASTTGTGTVGELFF. The CDR3 DNA reads as TGTGCCAGCACCACCGGGACAGGAACGGTCGGGGAGCTGTTTTTT.